Listed here are 7 T cell receptor beta chains from one sample, sequenced in a study of chemoradiotherapy in HPV16-positive cancers. Clones were read by immunoSEQ multiplex PCR, and TCRdb kept only the in-frame ones, dropping some. The table lists 5,400 or so clones, roughly 90% of them singletons. The sequences come from blood, collected from a patient who underwent chemoradiotherapy. The receptors were gathered from a human donor with HPV-associated anogenital cancer.

The J gene is TRBJ1-4, the V gene TRBV6-4; D uncertain. Germline V gene lookup returns CDR1 MRHNA and CDR2 SNTAGT. CDR3 length: 17 residues. V was shortened by 3 bases and J by 6 bases, with 20 bases between the two germline ends. CDR3 loop: CASSEGWFGRLDEKLFF. Written as DNA, the CDR3 is TGTGCCAGCAGTGAAGGGTGGTTCGGGCGACTAGATGAAAAACTGTTTTTT.

The CDR3 sequence is CASKYGDGNTEAFF. CDR3 coding DNA: TGTGCCAGCAAATACGGGGACGGGAACACTGAAGCTTTCTTT. V and J are TRBV2 and TRBJ1-1; TRBD1 is a possible D gene (5 bases). Trimming left V 7 bases short and J 1 base short, with 13 bases between. This CDR3 has 14 residues. Germline V gives CDR1 SNHLY, CDR2 FYNNEI.

Comment on this clone: The same CDR3 is also encoded by other DNA sequences in this sample. The rearrangement uses TRBV5-8 and TRBJ2-2, with 7 bases identical to TRBD1. The length of the CDR3 is 15 residues. Germline V gives CDR1 SGHTS, CDR2 YDEGEE. Losses at the gene ends were 4 bases for V and 3 bases for J; bases not matched to a gene: 6. CDR3 bases: TGTGCCAGCAGCGCGACAGGGATTGACACCGGGGAGCTGTTTTTT. Protein sequence: CASSATGIDTGELFF.

The chain employs TRBV29-1 and TRBJ2-7; D is perhaps TRBD1 or TRBD2 (6 bases each). CDR1 and CDR2 (germline): SQVTM, ANQGSEA. V was cut by 4 bases and J by 6 bases, with 10 bases left in between. The CDR3 covers 11 residues. The CDR3 nucleotides read TGCAGCGTTGGGGGGGCCACCGAGCAGTACTTC. It translates to CSVGGATEQYF.

V gene TRBV14 combines with J gene TRBJ2-7; D may correspond to TRBD1 or TRBD2 (6 bases each). CDR1 SGHDN and CDR2 FVKESK come from the germline V gene. V lost 4 bases, J lost 5 bases, and 18 bases lay in between. The CDR3 has 15 amino acids. The CDR3 DNA sequence: TGTGCCAGCAGCCCTGTATGGGGGGCCCACCACGAGCAGTACTTC. It is translated as CASSPVWGAHHEQYF.

This clone was counted between two and nine times. The chain carries TRBV13 and TRBJ1-1; TRBD1 matches at 11 bases. The CDR3 has 21 residues. The V gene's germline CDR1 is PRHDT and CDR2 FYEKMQ (reference sequence). The V gene end was trimmed by 0 bases and the J gene end by 1 base; junction bases not matched to a gene: 16. CDR3 bases: TGTGCCAGCAGCTTAGGCCTACTAACGGACAGGGGGCTCATAAGGAACACTGAAGCTTTCTTT. It translates to CASSLGLLTDRGLIRNTEAFF.

This clone was seen just once. This rearrangement joins TRBV27 to TRBJ1-5; D is ambiguous. V was trimmed by 4 bases and J by 5 bases, leaving 9 bases between them. Germline loops: CDR1 MNHEY, CDR2 SMNVEV (reference sequence). The CDR3 extends over 13 amino acids. CDR3 amino acids: CASSSRRDQPQHF. Here the CDR3 DNA reads TGTGCCAGCAGTTCCCGGCGGGATCAGCCCCAGCATTTT.